A single sample gave rise to the 15 T cell receptor beta chains below, sequenced in a study of breast tumors, draining lymph nodes, adjacent tissues. Breast cancer patients provided tissue from their axillary draining lymph nodes. TCRdb reprocessed the multiplex PCR reads via MiXCR and lists one record per CDR3 protein. The table has some 100,000 distinct CDR3 sequences, 21% seen once. Sequencing was carried out using axillary lymph node tissue. Source of these receptors: a female donor with breast cancer. Some clones in this sample may be carry-over from other donors' samples.

This clonotype came up many times. The J gene is TRBJ2-7, the V gene TRBV27; 8 bases are a match to TRBD2. The V gene end was trimmed by 5 bases and the J gene end by 0 bases; junction bases not matched to a gene: 3. CDR3 length equals 14 residues. Germline V gene data show CDR1 as MNHEY and CDR2 as SMNVEV (reference sequence). As DNA, the CDR3 is TGTGCCAGCAGTCTAGCGGGTGACTCCTACGAGCAGTACTTC. This encodes CASSLAGDSYEQYF.

The V call is TRBV2, the J call TRBJ1-1; possibly TRBD1 for D (6 bases). This CDR3 comprises 13 residues. Germline CDR1 and CDR2: SNHLY and FYNNEI. V lost 6 bases, J lost 5 bases, and 13 bases lay in between. For the CDR3, the DNA is TGTGCCAGCAGCGAGGGGGGTTGGACTGAAGCTTTCTTT. Translating it yields CASSEGGWTEAFF.

Notes on this clonotype: The junction and the germline gene differ at one end; a read error may be behind it. For the CDR3, the DNA is TGCGCCTGCAGCTTGGATGGAAACACCATATATTTT. Translating it yields CACSLDGNTIYF. V usage is TRBV5-1 and J usage is TRBJ1-3; the D is unclear. The length of the CDR3 is 12 residues. Germline lookup yields CDR1 SGHRS and CDR2 YFSETQ.

This clonotype was picked up many times. The chain is built from TRBV7-9 and TRBJ2-7, with D maybe TRBD1 (5 bases). Between the trimmed V and J ends, which lost 5 bases and 5 bases, there was a span of 19 bases. Germline V gene lookup returns CDR1 SEHNR and CDR2 FQNEAQ (reference sequence). The CDR3 runs to 15 residues. The CDR3 bases are TGTGCCAGCAGCCCGCCTAGGGGCGGTCTCGACGAGCAGTACTTC. Its protein is CASSPPRGGLDEQYF.

The rearrangement joins TRBV9 to TRBJ2-2; the match to TRBD2 covers 13 bases. V gave up 3 bases and J gave up 4 bases; unmatched junction bases: 3. The germline CDR1 and CDR2 sequences are SGDLS and YYNGEE. This CDR3 spans 16 amino acids. Written as DNA, the CDR3 is TGTGCCAGCAGCGGGACTAGCGGGGGCGGCACCGGGGAGCTGTTTTTT. Translation: CASSGTSGGGTGELFF.

The table lists this clonotype with many counts. V usage is TRBV4-1 and J usage is TRBJ2-2; D possibly corresponds to TRBD1 (5 bases). The CDR3 has 14 residues. Germline assignment: CDR1 MGHRA and CDR2 YSYEKL. Trimming left V 1 base short and J 7 bases short, with 10 bases between. DNA of the CDR3: TGCGCCAGCAGCCAAGTTTCAGGGATCGGGGAGCTGTTTTTT. It encodes CASSQVSGIGELFF.

This clonotype was counted ten times or more. The V and J genes are TRBV20-1 and TRBJ1-3; 7 bases agree with TRBD1. Germline CDR1 reads DFQATT; CDR2 reads SNEGSKA (reference sequence). The CDR3 has 13 residues. After removal of 6 bases from V and 4 bases from J, the junction contained 6 bases not matched to a gene. This CDR3 reads CSAADRWGNTIYF. For the CDR3, the DNA is TGCAGTGCCGCGGACAGGTGGGGAAACACCATATATTTT.

This clonotype was seen many times. The J gene is TRBJ1-5, the V gene TRBV5-1; 7 nucleotides line up with TRBD1. The germline V gene encodes CDR1 SGHRS and CDR2 YFSETQ. The CDR3 covers 14 residues. The ends lost 0 bases at V and 7 bases at J; junction bases unmatched: 4. The DNA of the CDR3 is TGCGCCAGCAGCTTGGAAGGGGGCCCCCAGCCCCAGCATTTT. This translates into CASSLEGGPQPQHF.

Note on this clonotype: A read error is possible here, since a much larger clone lies one base away. Given the absence of the conserved phenylalanine or tryptophan at the CDR3 end, a read error is likely. The chain carries TRBV5-4 and TRBJ2-3; D unclear. Germline V gene lookup returns CDR1 SGHNT and CDR2 YYREEE (reference sequence). The V end lost 0 bases, the J end lost 3 bases, and 11 bases lay between the germline ends. There are 15 residues in the CDR3. CDR3 residues: CASSLGGMGTDTQYS. The CDR3 bases are TGTGCCAGCAGCTTGGGTGGAATGGGGACAGATACGCAGTATTCT.

This clonotype was seen a few times. A much larger clone lies one base from this, so it may be a read error. CDR3 sequence: CAGSLDRRSEQFF. The DNA of the CDR3 is TGTGCCGGCAGCTTAGACAGGCGGAGTGAGCAGTTCTTC. This chain links TRBV7-8 with TRBJ2-1; perhaps TRBD1 as D (6 bases). Germline lookup yields CDR1 SGHVS and CDR2 FQNEAQ. This CDR3 is 13 amino acids long.

This clonotype was observed at least ten times. This chain joins TRBV5-5 and TRBJ1-6; 9 nucleotides agree with TRBD1. The germline gives CDR1 SGHKS, CDR2 YYEKEE (reference sequence). The CDR3 contains 14 residues. J was trimmed by 10 bases and V by 3 bases; bases with no gene match: 5. The CDR3 DNA reads TGTGCCAGCAGCTGGGGACAGGGTCGGTCACCCCTCCACTTT. Residues: CASSWGQGRSPLHF.

This clonotype was picked up many times. The chain couples TRBV7-9 to TRBJ1-5, with D tentatively TRBD1 (5 bases). The CDR3 spans 12 residues. Germline V lookup: CDR1 SEHNR, CDR2 FQNEAQ (reference sequence). The ends were cut back, 5 bases at V and 11 bases at J, with 13 bases in the middle. CDR3 residues: CASSAIGTSQHF. Here the CDR3 DNA reads TGTGCCAGCAGCGCAATCGGGACTTCCCAGCATTTT. Filled out from reference TRBV7-9 and TRBJ1-5, the complete variable domain reads DTGVSQNPRHKITKRGQNVTFRCDPISEHNRLYWYRQTLGQGPEFLTYFQNEAQLEKSRLLSDRFSAERPKGSFSTLEIQRTEQGDSAMYLCASSAIGTSQHFGDGTRLSIL.

Regarding this clonotype: A much bigger clone sits one base away, suggesting this may be a read error. The rearrangement links TRBV4-2 to TRBJ2-3; TRBD1 might be the D (5 bases). This CDR3 spans 15 amino acids. V was clipped by 5 bases and J by 4 bases, with 16 bases between them. Germline-derived CDR1 and CDR2 are LGHNA and YNFKEQ. The CDR3 DNA sequence: TGTGCCAGCAGCACAAGGGGATCGGACGCAGATACGCAGTATTTT. Translated: CASSTRGSDADTQYF.

The chain employs TRBV7-2 and TRBJ1-2; no clear D gene. Germline loops: CDR1 SGHTA, CDR2 FQGNSA. There are 14 residues in the CDR3. Trimming shortened V by 2 bases and J by 3 bases, and 10 bases separated the two germline ends. CDR3 sequence (DNA): TGTGCCAGCAGCTTAACCAGGACGGACTATGGCTACACCTTC. It codes for CASSLTRTDYGYTF. Together with reference TRBV7-2 and TRBJ1-2, the CDR3 gives the full variable domain: GAGVSQSPSNKVTEKGKDVELRCDPISGHTALYWYRQSLGQGLEFLIYFQGNSAPDKSGLPSDRFSAERTGGSVSTLTIQRTQQEDSAVYLCASSLTRTDYGYTFGSGTRLTVV.

This clonotype was detected many times. V is TRBV19 and J is TRBJ2-1; the match to TRBD1 covers 10 bases. The V gene's germline CDR1 is LNHDA and CDR2 SQIVND (reference sequence). J lost 8 bases, V lost 2 bases, and 6 bases had no gene match. This CDR3 is 15 amino acids long. Written as DNA, the CDR3 is TGTGCCAGTAGTATAAGTGACAGGGGGCTGGATGAGCAGTTCTTC. Translated: CASSISDRGLDEQFF.